The 29 T cell receptor beta chains given below trace back to one sample, sequenced in a study of shared clonotypes between healthy human individuals. Assay: immunoSEQ multiplex PCR; the TCRdb copy retains only in-frame clones and omits some. Among around 2.5 million clones listed, 90% to 95% were seen once. The material sequenced was naive CD4+ T cells from PBMCs. Subset given: CD45RA+ positively selected. The receptor source for this set is a man aged 18 to 30 in good health. Some clones in this sample may be carry-over from other donors' samples.

DNA of the CDR3: TGTGCCAGCAGTTTTCGCAGGGAGCATGGCTACACCTTC. This codes for CASSFRREHGYTF. V usage is TRBV28 and J usage is TRBJ1-2, with a possible D match to TRBD1 (5 bases). From germline, CDR1 is MDHEN and CDR2 SYDVKM. The V and J ends lost 3 bases and 6 bases respectively, with 11 bases between them. CDR3 size: 13 residues.

Note on this clone: One end of the junction is discordant with germline, which a read error may explain. The chain combines TRBV5-4 with TRBJ2-1; 8 bases map to TRBD2. CDR1 is SGHNT, CDR2 YYREEE, per germline (reference sequence). This CDR3 has 12 amino acids. The CDR3 DNA reads as TGTGCCAGCAGCTTACAAGCGGGAGTCAAGATCTTC. This translates into CASSLQAGVKIF.

The chain employs TRBV28 and TRBJ1-4, with D uncertain. The germline V and J ends were trimmed by 2 bases and 13 bases, with 11 bases remaining between them. The CDR3 runs 12 residues. Germline V gives CDR1 MDHEN, CDR2 SYDVKM. This CDR3 reads CASSLRLGILFF. DNA of the CDR3: TGTGCCAGCAGTTTAAGGTTAGGGATACTGTTTTTT.

The chain carries TRBV5-1 and TRBJ2-1, with TRBD1 identical over 12 bases. This CDR3 contains 17 residues. In germline, CDR1 is SGHRS, CDR2 YFSETQ. V lost 1 base and J lost 8; bases outside the gene matches: 10. The CDR3, as DNA: TGCGCCAGCAGCTTGTGGTCCGGGACAGGGGGCGCAGATGAGCAGTTCTTC. This translates into CASSLWSGTGGADEQFF. Combining the CDR3 with reference TRBV5-1 and TRBJ2-1 gives the whole variable domain KAGVTQTPRYLIKTRGQQVTLSCSPISGHRSVSWYQQTPGQGLQFLFEYFSETQRNKGNFPGRFSGRQFSNSRSEMNVSTLELGDSALYLCASSLWSGTGGADEQFFGPGTRLTVL.

The chain uses TRBV27 and TRBJ2-7, with D tentatively TRBD1 or TRBD2 (6 bases each). This CDR3 has 14 amino acids. Germline loops: CDR1 MNHEY, CDR2 SMNVEV (reference sequence). V was shortened by 5 bases and J by 5 bases, with 16 bases between the two germline ends. The CDR3: CASSTPGAGNEQYF. CDR3 DNA: TGTGCCAGCAGTACGCCGGGGGCGGGGAACGAGCAGTACTTC.

The V call is TRBV19, the J call TRBJ2-1, with 13 bases matching TRBD2. CDR3 length: 18 residues. Per the germline V gene, CDR1 is LNHDA and CDR2 is SQIVND (reference sequence). Losses at the gene ends were 6 bases for V and 7 bases for J; bases not matched to a gene: 15. CDR3 DNA: TGTGCCAGTAGCCTCTTGGGACTAGCGGGATGGGGAGGAAATGAGCAGTTCTTC. Translation gives CASSLLGLAGWGGNEQFF.

The chain carries TRBV7-8 and TRBJ2-5; D might be TRBD1 or TRBD2, each matching 5 bases. This CDR3 is built from 15 residues. V was cut by 1 base and J by 9 bases, with 18 bases left in between. Germline CDR1 is SGHVS and CDR2 is FQNEAQ. The CDR3 DNA sequence: TGTGCCAGCAGCTTAGGGGTAGGCCCCGGGACGTCCCAGTACTTC. Its translation: CASSLGVGPGTSQYF.

This clone was recorded a few times. CDR3 DNA sequence: TGTGCCAGCAGCAGACGGACTAGCGGTCTGTTCTTC. Translating it yields CASSRRTSGLFF. The gene calls are TRBV7-9 and TRBJ2-1; 10 bases agree with TRBD2. The germline CDR1 and CDR2 sequences are SEHNR and FQNEAQ (reference sequence). J lost 15 bases, V lost 5 bases, and 7 bases had no gene match. The CDR3 contains 12 residues. The variable domain in full, with the rest retrieved from reference TRBV7-9 and TRBJ2-1, is DTGVSQNPRHKITKRGQNVTFRCDPISEHNRLYWYRQTLGQGPEFLTYFQNEAQLEKSRLLSDRFSAERPKGSFSTLEIQRTEQGDSAMYLCASSRRTSGLFFGPGTRLTVL.

About this clone: Other nucleotide sequences from this sample produce the same CDR3. The chain joins TRBV5-1 to TRBJ2-7; D possibly uses TRBD1 or TRBD2 (5 bases each). The length of the CDR3 is 12 residues. Trimming removed 3 bases at V and 7 bases at J, with 11 bases between. Per germline, CDR1 SGHRS and CDR2 YFSETQ. The DNA of the CDR3 is TGCGCCAGCAGCTCAGGGACGGGTGAGCAGTACTTC. It encodes CASSSGTGEQYF.

The chain joins TRBV4-1 to TRBJ2-1, with 11 bases that match TRBD2. The germline V gene encodes CDR1 MGHRA and CDR2 YSYEKL. V dropped 2 bases and J dropped 7; count of bases not matched to a gene: 10. The CDR3 spans 17 residues. Here the CDR3 reads CASSQPTSGRVRNEQFF. The CDR3, as DNA: TGCGCCAGCAGCCAACCTACTAGCGGGAGAGTTAGGAATGAGCAGTTCTTC.

The chain couples TRBV4-3 to TRBJ1-2; TRBD1 matches at 7 bases. V shed 1 base, J shed 7 bases, and the junction held 9 bases outside the gene matches. The CDR3 is 15 residues long. Germline lookup yields CDR1 LGHNA and CDR2 YSLEER. CDR3 bases: TGCGCCAGCAGCCAAGGGGCAGGGGGAGGGTTTGGCTACACCTTC. It translates to CASSQGAGGGFGYTF.

The CDR3 DNA reads as TGCGCCAGCAGCCCGCTCGGACAGGGCGCCTATGGCTACACCTTC. Encoded protein: CASSPLGQGAYGYTF. The genes are TRBV4-3 and TRBJ1-2; 8 bases are a match to TRBD1. The V gene end was trimmed by 4 bases and the J gene end by 4 bases; junction bases not matched to a gene: 8. In germline, CDR1 is LGHNA, CDR2 YSLEER. This CDR3 has 15 residues.

V is TRBV5-4 and J is TRBJ2-2, with D perhaps TRBD1 or TRBD2 (6 bases each). Trimming stripped 0 bases from V and 1 base from J, with 7 bases between. Looked up from germline, CDR1 is SGHNT and CDR2 is YYREEE (reference sequence). This CDR3 is 15 amino acids long. The CDR3 protein is CASSLEGGNTGELFF. CDR3 bases: TGTGCCAGCAGCTTGGAGGGGGGGAACACCGGGGAGCTGTTTTTT.

The chain couples TRBV15 to TRBJ2-7; D perhaps matches TRBD2 (5 bases). V was pared by 1 base and J by 2 bases, with 21 bases between. The CDR3 consists of 18 residues. CDR1 is LNHNV and CDR2 is YYDKDF in the germline V gene (reference sequence). In nucleotides, the CDR3 is TGTGCCACCAGCAGAGGACCGCCCCAAAGGGTGAGGGCCTACGAGCAGTACTTC. Its protein product is CATSRGPPQRVRAYEQYF.

The rearrangement uses TRBV11-2 and TRBJ1-2; 8 nucleotides match TRBD1. The junction had 8 bases not matched to a gene; V was cut back by 1 base and J by 1 base. Germline V gene sequence: CDR1 SGHAT, CDR2 FQNNGV. The CDR3 extends over 17 amino acids. CDR3 nucleotide sequence: TGTGCCAGCAGCTTAGCAGGACAGGGCTCCTTTAACTATGGCTACACCTTC. It specifies CASSLAGQGSFNYGYTF.

The chain has TRBV7-9 and TRBJ1-1; TRBD1 is a possible D gene (5 bases). Germline V gene lookup returns CDR1 SEHNR and CDR2 FQNEAQ (reference sequence). Trimming removed 5 bases at V and 9 bases at J, with 13 bases between. The CDR3 consists of 12 residues. The CDR3 nucleotides read TGTGCCAGCAGCAATACAGGAATACAAGCTTTCTTT. It encodes CASSNTGIQAFF.

Remarks on this clone: At the DNA level, this CDR3 is encoded by other sequences in the same sample as well. The chain employs TRBV5-1 and TRBJ1-1; 7 bases are a match to TRBD1. Germline CDR1 and CDR2: SGHRS and YFSETQ. The J segment lost 5 bases and the V segment lost 0 bases, leaving 4 bases of the junction unmatched. CDR3 length: 14 residues. CDR3 in DNA: TGCGCCAGCAGCTTGGACAGGGGAGTGACTGAAGCTTTCTTT. Protein product: CASSLDRGVTEAFF.

Worth noting for this clone: Distinct nucleotide sequences in the sample also encode this CDR3. V usage is TRBV20-1 and J usage is TRBJ2-1; D gene uncertain. V was pared by 4 bases and J by 6 bases, with 4 bases between. Germline V gene data show CDR1 as DFQATT and CDR2 as SNEGSKA (reference sequence). This CDR3 has 10 residues. The CDR3 region is CSAIANEQFF. CDR3 coding DNA: TGCAGTGCTATCGCCAATGAGCAGTTCTTC.

On this clone itself: The sample holds other DNA sequences that translate to the same CDR3. This rearrangement joins TRBV4-1 to TRBJ2-3, with 12 nucleotides matching TRBD2. Germline-derived CDR1 and CDR2 are MGHRA and YSYEKL. Losses at the gene ends were 2 bases for V and 5 bases for J; bases not matched to a gene: 2. This CDR3 has 15 amino acids. CDR3 amino acids: CASSQLGLAGDTQYF. The CDR3 coding sequence is TGCGCCAGCAGCCAATTGGGACTAGCGGGAGATACGCAGTATTTT.

The CDR3 region is CASSQDLNRDLRNTEAFF. The CDR3 nucleotides read TGTGCCAGCAGCCAAGATCTAAACAGGGACCTCAGGAACACTGAAGCTTTCTTT. The chain uses TRBV14 and TRBJ1-1; D possibly corresponds to TRBD1 (6 bases). Germline V gene data show CDR1 as SGHDN and CDR2 as FVKESK. The ends were cut back, 0 bases at V and 1 base at J, with 18 bases in the middle. The CDR3 is 18 residues long.

The table lists this clone with a few counts. The CDR3 sequence is CASRLAGGPTDTQYF. The CDR3 DNA is TGTGCCAGCAGGCTAGCGGGAGGGCCCACAGATACGCAGTATTTT. The rearrangement uses TRBV28 and TRBJ2-3, with 12 bases that match TRBD2. The V gene's germline CDR1 is MDHEN and CDR2 SYDVKM. The V gene end was trimmed by 6 bases and the J gene end by 2 bases; junction bases not matched to a gene: 3. The CDR3 consists of 15 residues.

V is TRBV6-1 and J is TRBJ1-1, with TRBD1 as a possible D gene (5 bases). The CDR3 covers 14 residues. Trimming took 5 bases from V and 2 from J, leaving 12 bases between them. Germline CDR1 reads MNHNS; CDR2 reads SASEGT. In nucleotides, the CDR3 is TGTGCCAGCAGTCGTGGGACGGGAAACACTGAAGCTTTCTTT. This encodes CASSRGTGNTEAFF.

The chain is built from TRBV19 and TRBJ1-1; 10 nucleotides align to TRBD1. Germline V CDR1 and CDR2: LNHDA, SQIVND (reference sequence). V lost 4 bases to trimming and J lost 1 base; unmatched junction nucleotides: 6. The CDR3 totals 16 residues. As DNA, the CDR3 is TGTGCCAGTAGTACCTGGGACAGGGGATCGAACACTGAAGCTTTCTTT. Translated, it gives CASSTWDRGSNTEAFF.

CDR3 bases: TGTGCCAGCAGCCCTGTAGGGGTCGAGGAGTTCTTC. Translated: CASSPVGVEEFF. The V and J genes are TRBV7-9 and TRBJ2-1; possible D gene TRBD1, 5 bases. The germline V and J ends were trimmed by 5 bases and 14 bases, with 16 bases remaining between them. There are 12 residues in the CDR3. In germline, CDR1 is SEHNR, CDR2 FQNEAQ (reference sequence).

The genes are TRBV7-9 and TRBJ2-7, with D possibly matching TRBD2 (6 bases). CDR1 and CDR2 from the germline V gene are SEHNR and FQNEAQ (reference sequence). This CDR3 spans 18 amino acids. Trimming removed 5 bases from V and 3 bases from J, with 26 bases in between. In DNA, the CDR3 is TGTGCCAGCAGCCCCGCCCCCTCATGGGCCGGGAGAGGCTACGAGCAGTACTTC. Translation: CASSPAPSWAGRGYEQYF.

The chain joins TRBV5-1 to TRBJ2-1, with TRBD1 as a possible D gene (6 bases). The CDR3 has 14 residues. Germline-derived CDR1 and CDR2 are SGHRS and YFSETQ. Trimming pared 2 bases from V and 6 bases from J, leaving 12 bases between. The CDR3 region has the DNA TGCGCCAGCAGCTTTCAGGGACAACCCAATGAGCAGTTCTTC. As protein: CASSFQGQPNEQFF.

As concerns this clone: Other DNA sequences in this specimen translate into the identical CDR3. The chain combines TRBV11-2 with TRBJ2-5; D is unclear. CDR3 length: 13 residues. CDR1 and CDR2 from the germline V gene are SGHAT and FQNNGV. The V gene lost 3 bases and the J gene lost 1 base, with 6 bases spanning the gap. The CDR3 reads CASSFGSQETQYF. The CDR3 DNA follows: TGTGCCAGCAGCTTTGGCTCCCAAGAGACCCAGTACTTC.

The genes are TRBV18 and TRBJ1-2; 8 bases are a match to TRBD1. CDR1 is KGHSH, CDR2 LQKENI, per germline. The J segment lost 5 bases and the V segment lost 1 base, leaving 6 bases of the junction unmatched. CDR3 length: 15 residues. The CDR3 DNA reads as TGTGCCAGCTCACCACTGCGAGGACAGGGTTATGGCTACACCTTC. Amino acid sequence: CASSPLRGQGYGYTF.

This chain connects TRBV30 to TRBJ1-5; 7 nucleotides agree with TRBD1. Germline CDR1 reads GTSNPN; CDR2 reads SVGIG (reference sequence). V lost 3 bases, J lost 0 bases, and 2 bases stayed unmatched. CDR3 length: 14 amino acids. Written as DNA, the CDR3 is TGTGCCTGGAGGGGACAGTATAGCAATCAGCCCCAGCATTTT. It is translated as CAWRGQYSNQPQHF.